The rows below give T cell receptor beta chains drawn from one sample of a study of identical twins. TCRdb reprocessed the 5' RACE reads with MiXCR, giving one entry per CDR3 protein. The table includes some 500,000 distinct CDR3 sequences, roughly 13% detected once. This sample also belongs to another study, concerning yellow fever vaccine responses in identical twins.

Sample: CD4+ T cells sorted from blood. These receptors all stem from a woman between 18 and 29 years old in good health. Each CDR3 is given with its conserved first and last residue. Fields, in order: CDR3 DNA, CDR3 protein, D gene, clone size, V gene, J gene. D genes are given only for firm matches. Only some rows state a clone size, as once, few, many or a class for expanded clones.

CDR3 DNA: TGTGCCAGCAGCGAGCCGGGACAGGGGGCTTTGGGCACAGATACGCAGTATTTT; CDR3 protein: CASSEPGQGALGTDTQYF; D gene: TRBD1; clone size: .; V gene: TRBV11-2; J gene: TRBJ2-3
CDR3 DNA: TGTGCCAGCAGCGTAGGGCCGAACACTGAAGCTTTCTTT; CDR3 protein: CASSVGPNTEAFF; D gene: .; clone size: few; V gene: TRBV9; J gene: TRBJ1-1
CDR3 DNA: TGCAGTGCTAGACCCCTAAGGGGAGTAGCGACCACCCAGAATGAGCAGTTCTTC; CDR3 protein: CSARPLRGVATTQNEQFF; D gene: .; clone size: few; V gene: TRBV20-1; J gene: TRBJ2-1
CDR3 DNA: TGTGCCATCGGGATCTCCTACGAGCAGTACTTC; CDR3 protein: CAIGISYEQYF; D gene: .; clone size: few; V gene: TRBV10-3; J gene: TRBJ2-7
CDR3 DNA: TGTGCCAGCAGCCGAGAGGGCAGAGGGCAGGAGACCCAGTACTTC; CDR3 protein: CASSREGRGQETQYF; D gene: .; clone size: .; V gene: TRBV7-9; J gene: TRBJ2-5
CDR3 DNA: TGTGCCAGCAGTCGGCAGGACAGCACAGATACGCAGTATTTT; CDR3 protein: CASSRQDSTDTQYF; D gene: .; clone size: many; V gene: TRBV27; J gene: TRBJ2-3
CDR3 DNA: TGTGCCAGCAGCTTATCCCACGGTGGGTCCTACGAGCAGTACTTC; CDR3 protein: CASSLSHGGSYEQYF; D gene: .; clone size: few; V gene: TRBV11-2; J gene: TRBJ2-7
CDR3 DNA: TGTGCCAGCAGCTTAGTCGGGGGAGTACAAGAGACCCAGTACTTC; CDR3 protein: CASSLVGGVQETQYF; D gene: .; clone size: few; V gene: TRBV11-2; J gene: TRBJ2-5
CDR3 DNA: TGTGCCAGCAGTTTAAGGGACAGGGCTGACAATGAGCAGTTCTTC; CDR3 protein: CASSLRDRADNEQFF; D gene: TRBD1; clone size: few; V gene: TRBV27; J gene: TRBJ2-1
CDR3 DNA: TGCAGTGCTAGAGAGGTCCCCCCTAGTGAGCAGTTCTTC; CDR3 protein: CSAREVPPSEQFF; D gene: .; clone size: .; V gene: TRBV20-1; J gene: TRBJ2-1
CDR3 DNA: TGTGCCAGCAGCTTTAGTTCAGATACGCAGTATTTT; CDR3 protein: CASSFSSDTQYF; D gene: .; clone size: .; V gene: TRBV7-2; J gene: TRBJ2-3
CDR3 DNA: TGCAGCGTTGGGGGGCTAGCGCGTTCCTACAATGAGCAGTTCTTC; CDR3 protein: CSVGGLARSYNEQFF; D gene: .; clone size: many; V gene: TRBV29-1; J gene: TRBJ2-1
CDR3 DNA: TGTGCCAGCAGCTACAGGGGCGGTCGCACAGATACGCAGTATTTT; CDR3 protein: CASSYRGGRTDTQYF; D gene: TRBD1; clone size: .; V gene: TRBV11-3; J gene: TRBJ2-3
CDR3 DNA: TGTGCCAGCAACCTACAGGGGACCGGGGAGCTGTTTTTT; CDR3 protein: CASNLQGTGELFF; D gene: TRBD1; clone size: many; V gene: TRBV7-3; J gene: TRBJ2-2
CDR3 DNA: TGTGCCAGCAGCTCGACCGGGTCCGGGACAGCCAGCTCCTACGAGCAGTACTTC; CDR3 protein: CASSSTGSGTASSYEQYF; D gene: TRBD1; clone size: .; V gene: TRBV11-2; J gene: TRBJ2-7
CDR3 DNA: TGTGCCAGCAGCGTAGGGGCGTCGGGGGGGCTCAATGAGCAGTTCTTC; CDR3 protein: CASSVGASGGLNEQFF; D gene: TRBD2; clone size: few; V gene: TRBV9; J gene: TRBJ2-1
CDR3 DNA: TGTGCCAGCAGTGACGGGGGAGGGGGCAGGGATACGCAGTATTTT; CDR3 protein: CASSDGGGGRDTQYF; D gene: .; clone size: few; V gene: TRBV7-2; J gene: TRBJ2-3
CDR3 DNA: TGTGCCAGCAGTAAGATCCAAGAGACCCAGTACTTC; CDR3 protein: CASSKIQETQYF; D gene: .; clone size: many; V gene: TRBV6-2/TRBV6-3; J gene: TRBJ2-5
CDR3 DNA: TGTGCCAGCAGTTTTTCGGGGGGCGGTCAGCCCCAGCATTTT; CDR3 protein: CASSFSGGGQPQHF; D gene: .; clone size: many; V gene: TRBV12-3/TRBV12-4; J gene: TRBJ1-5
CDR3 DNA: TGTGCCAGTAACAGGGACGGGGAGACCCAGTACTTC; CDR3 protein: CASNRDGETQYF; D gene: .; clone size: few; V gene: TRBV19; J gene: TRBJ2-5
CDR3 DNA: TGTACCCGCTGCCGCAGGGGATTACGGCGGAACCTGTACAATGAGCAGTTCTTC; CDR3 protein: CTRCRRGLRRNLYNEQFF; D gene: .; clone size: .; V gene: TRBV2; J gene: TRBJ2-1
CDR3 DNA: TGTGCCAGCAGTTTATCGGGGCGGGAGATCTACGAGCAGTACTTC; CDR3 protein: CASSLSGREIYEQYF; D gene: TRBD2; clone size: few; V gene: TRBV27; J gene: TRBJ2-7
CDR3 DNA: TGTGCCAGCAGTTTTCGACAGGGTGGAGCAAAGCAGTTCTTC; CDR3 protein: CASSFRQGGAKQFF; D gene: TRBD1; clone size: many; V gene: TRBV12-3/TRBV12-4; J gene: TRBJ2-1
CDR3 DNA: TGTGCCAGCAGCTTAATATCGGGGGGGCCGGGAGAGACCCAGTACTTC; CDR3 protein: CASSLISGGPGETQYF; D gene: TRBD2; clone size: .; V gene: TRBV7-2; J gene: TRBJ2-5
CDR3 DNA: TGCAGTGCTAGGCGGGGCGGATTGAACACTGAAGCTTTCTTT; CDR3 protein: CSARRGGLNTEAFF; D gene: .; clone size: few; V gene: TRBV20-1; J gene: TRBJ1-1
CDR3 DNA: TGTGCCAGCAGCCAAAGGGACACCGGGGAGCTGTTTTTT; CDR3 protein: CASSQRDTGELFF; D gene: .; clone size: few; V gene: TRBV14; J gene: TRBJ2-2
CDR3 DNA: TGTGCCAGCAGCCAAGACCCACAGCTCTACGAGCAGTACTTC; CDR3 protein: CASSQDPQLYEQYF; D gene: .; clone size: many; V gene: TRBV4-2; J gene: TRBJ2-7
CDR3 DNA: TGTGCCAGCAGTTCTGTACAACAGAAGGCTGAAGCTTTCTTT; CDR3 protein: CASSSVQQKAEAFF; D gene: .; clone size: few; V gene: TRBV6-5; J gene: TRBJ1-1
CDR3 DNA: TGTGCCAGCTCTCCCAAATCATTGAACACTGAAGCTTTCTTT; CDR3 protein: CASSPKSLNTEAFF; D gene: .; clone size: .; V gene: TRBV18; J gene: TRBJ1-1
CDR3 DNA: TGTGCCAGCAGCCAAAGGGGCGGGGGGGCCGTGGAGACCCAGTACTTC; CDR3 protein: CASSQRGGGAVETQYF; D gene: TRBD2; clone size: few; V gene: TRBV3-1; J gene: TRBJ2-5
CDR3 DNA: TGCGCCAGCAGCCAAACCGGGAGGGCCTCCGGGGAGCTGTTTTTT; CDR3 protein: CASSQTGRASGELFF; D gene: TRBD2; clone size: few; V gene: TRBV4-3; J gene: TRBJ2-2
CDR3 DNA: TGTGCCAGCAGCTCTCTTAGACAGGGGAAGCAAGAGACCCAGTACTTC; CDR3 protein: CASSSLRQGKQETQYF; D gene: TRBD1; clone size: few; V gene: TRBV7-2; J gene: TRBJ2-5
CDR3 DNA: TGTGCCAGCAGCCCCTTCGCGGAGCCCCCCCACAATGAGCAGTTCTTC; CDR3 protein: CASSPFAEPPHNEQFF; D gene: .; clone size: .; V gene: TRBV14; J gene: TRBJ2-1
CDR3 DNA: TGTGCCAGCGGGCCTCGACAGATGAACACTGAAGCTTTCTTT; CDR3 protein: CASGPRQMNTEAFF; D gene: .; clone size: .; V gene: TRBV5-5; J gene: TRBJ1-1
CDR3 DNA: TGTGCCAGCAGTTACTCGATAGTGGACAGTCATCCTGAAAAACTGTTTTTT; CDR3 protein: CASSYSIVDSHPEKLFF; D gene: .; clone size: few; V gene: TRBV6-2/TRBV6-3; J gene: TRBJ1-4
CDR3 DNA: TGCAGTGCTAGCAGGGACAATGAGCAGTTCTTC; CDR3 protein: CSASRDNEQFF; D gene: .; clone size: few; V gene: TRBV20-1; J gene: TRBJ2-1
CDR3 DNA: TGTGCCAGCACCTCCCCAGGGGCGGGCAACTATGGCTACACCTTC; CDR3 protein: CASTSPGAGNYGYTF; D gene: .; clone size: few; V gene: TRBV27; J gene: TRBJ1-2
CDR3 DNA: TGCAGCGTTACCGCCCCCCCGTTAGTATACAATGAGCAGTTCTTC; CDR3 protein: CSVTAPPLVYNEQFF; D gene: .; clone size: few; V gene: TRBV29-1; J gene: TRBJ2-1
CDR3 DNA: TGTGCCAGCAGCTTTAACAGGGCTCAAGGGGGCTACACCTTC; CDR3 protein: CASSFNRAQGGYTF; D gene: .; clone size: .; V gene: TRBV7-2; J gene: TRBJ1-2
CDR3 DNA: TGTGCCAGCAAGGCAGGGAGCTCCTACGAGCAGTACTTC; CDR3 protein: CASKAGSSYEQYF; D gene: .; clone size: few; V gene: TRBV2; J gene: TRBJ2-7
CDR3 DNA: TGTGCCAGCAGTTATTCGCTCGAGCAGTACTTC; CDR3 protein: CASSYSLEQYF; D gene: .; clone size: .; V gene: TRBV6-9; J gene: TRBJ2-7
CDR3 DNA: TGTGCCAGCAGCGGAGCGATGAACACTGAAGCTTTCTTT; CDR3 protein: CASSGAMNTEAFF; D gene: .; clone size: .; V gene: TRBV28; J gene: TRBJ1-1
CDR3 DNA: TGTGCCAGCCGAGGGACAAAGTCCTACGAGCAGTACTTC; CDR3 protein: CASRGTKSYEQYF; D gene: .; clone size: few; V gene: TRBV27; J gene: TRBJ2-7